This is a list of T cell receptor beta chains from one sample in a study of radiotherapy plus CTLA-4 blockade in lung cancer. Assay used: immunoSEQ multiplex PCR; TCRdb lists only in-frame clones, some missing. The table includes 20,000 to 25,000 clones, over 55% detected once. The sample was peripheral blood, taken from a patient treated with radiotherapy plus ipilimumab. These receptors were taken from a human donor with non-small cell lung cancer whose response to radiotherapy plus ipilimumab could not be evaluated. CDR3s include the opening cysteine and the closing phenylalanine or tryptophan. D genes are given only for firm matches. Size is omitted from some rows. Given values are once, few, many or a class for expanded clones.

clone_size: NA; v_call: TRBV19; j_call: TRBJ1-2; d_call: TRBD1; cdr3_aa: CASRPKDRPPGYTF; cdr3_nt: TGTGCCAGTAGACCTAAGGACAGGCCGCCTGGCTACACCTTC
clone_size: NA; v_call: TRBV11-2; j_call: TRBJ2-7; d_call: TRBD2; cdr3_aa: CASSLGRGGSGYEQYF; cdr3_nt: TGTGCCAGCAGCTTAGGCCGTGGCGGGAGTGGGTACGAGCAGTACTTC
clone_size: NA; v_call: TRBV11-2; j_call: TRBJ2-2; d_call: NA; cdr3_aa: CASSLRQGIRNGELFF; cdr3_nt: TGTGCCAGCAGCTTACGGCAGGGTATCAGGAACGGGGAGCTGTTTTTT
clone_size: NA; v_call: TRBV5-4; j_call: TRBJ1-2; d_call: NA; cdr3_aa: CASSPGHDGYTF; cdr3_nt: TGTGCCAGCAGCCCCGGACATGATGGCTACACCTTC
clone_size: NA; v_call: TRBV5-1; j_call: TRBJ2-3; d_call: TRBD1; cdr3_aa: CASSRVKGGQGATDTQYF; cdr3_nt: TGCGCCAGCAGCCGCGTTAAAGGGGGGCAGGGGGCGACAGATACGCAGTATTTT
clone_size: NA; v_call: TRBV7-2; j_call: TRBJ2-1; d_call: NA; cdr3_aa: CASSLTRAGILSYNEQFF; cdr3_nt: TGTGCCAGCAGCTTAACGAGAGCCGGGATCCTGTCCTACAATGAGCAGTTCTTC
clone_size: NA; v_call: TRBV11-2; j_call: TRBJ2-7; d_call: TRBD1; cdr3_aa: CASITGTGVAYEQYF; cdr3_nt: TGTGCCAGCATCACCGGAACAGGGGTGGCCTACGAGCAGTACTTC
clone_size: NA; v_call: TRBV29-1; j_call: TRBJ2-1; d_call: TRBD2; cdr3_aa: CSVNRHRTSGRNYNEQFF; cdr3_nt: TGCAGCGTTAACCGGCACAGGACTAGCGGGAGGAACTACAATGAGCAGTTCTTC
clone_size: NA; v_call: TRBV28; j_call: TRBJ1-4; d_call: TRBD1; cdr3_aa: CASSFDRGLVKLFF; cdr3_nt: TGTGCCAGCAGTTTTGACAGGGGTTTGGTAAAACTGTTTTTT
clone_size: NA; v_call: TRBV5-1; j_call: TRBJ2-7; d_call: TRBD1; cdr3_aa: CASSERDSRNRLEQYF; cdr3_nt: TGCGCCAGCAGCGAAAGGGACAGCCGGAATCGCCTTGAGCAGTACTTC
clone_size: NA; v_call: TRBV11-2; j_call: TRBJ1-2; d_call: NA; cdr3_aa: CASSPFNYGHTF; cdr3_nt: TGTGCCAGCAGCCCTTTCAACTATGGCCACACCTTC
clone_size: NA; v_call: TRBV10-1; j_call: TRBJ2-1; d_call: NA; cdr3_aa: CASSGLGSSYNEQFF; cdr3_nt: TGCGCCAGCAGTGGGCTCGGGAGCTCCTACAATGAGCAGTTCTTC
clone_size: NA; v_call: TRBV2; j_call: TRBJ1-5; d_call: TRBD1; cdr3_aa: CASATGGWQPQHF; cdr3_nt: TGTGCCAGCGCGACAGGGGGCTGGCAGCCCCAGCATTTT
clone_size: NA; v_call: TRBV2; j_call: TRBJ2-1; d_call: TRBD2; cdr3_aa: CASSKRLAGGPYNEQFF; cdr3_nt: TGTGCCAGCAGTAAAAGGCTAGCGGGAGGGCCCTACAATGAGCAGTTCTTC
clone_size: NA; v_call: TRBV7-8; j_call: TRBJ2-1; d_call: TRBD2; cdr3_aa: CASSLNRGRGLAVHNEQFF; cdr3_nt: TGTGCCAGCAGCCTAAACAGGGGAAGGGGACTAGCGGTACACAATGAGCAGTTCTTC
clone_size: NA; v_call: TRBV28; j_call: TRBJ1-2; d_call: NA; cdr3_aa: CASSRIARETRSGYTF; cdr3_nt: TGTGCCAGCAGCCGAATCGCCCGGGAAACAAGGAGTGGCTACACCTTC
clone_size: NA; v_call: TRBV5-1; j_call: TRBJ2-1; d_call: TRBD2; cdr3_aa: CASRPASGTGNEQFF; cdr3_nt: TGCGCCAGCAGACCCGCTAGCGGGACCGGCAATGAGCAGTTCTTC
clone_size: NA; v_call: TRBV2; j_call: TRBJ2-1; d_call: NA; cdr3_aa: CASSEIAGEQFF; cdr3_nt: TGTGCCAGCAGTGAAATCGCAGGTGAGCAGTTCTTC
clone_size: NA; v_call: TRBV28; j_call: TRBJ1-2; d_call: NA; cdr3_aa: CASSAPQIYGYTF; cdr3_nt: TGTGCCAGCAGTGCGCCTCAAATCTATGGCTACACCTTC
clone_size: once; v_call: TRBV19; j_call: TRBJ2-3; d_call: NA; cdr3_aa: CASSNSRVADTQYF; cdr3_nt: TGTGCCAGTAGTAATTCCAGGGTGGCAGATACGCAGTATTTT
clone_size: NA; v_call: TRBV5-4; j_call: TRBJ2-5; d_call: TRBD2; cdr3_aa: CASSSGGRAGVETQYF; cdr3_nt: TGTGCCAGCAGCTCTGGGGGGAGGGCCGGTGTTGAGACCCAGTACTTC
clone_size: medium-sized; v_call: TRBV6-6; j_call: TRBJ2-7; d_call: TRBD1; cdr3_aa: CASSDRVYEQYF; cdr3_nt: TGTGCCAGCAGTGACAGGGTCTACGAGCAGTACTTC
clone_size: NA; v_call: TRBV5-1; j_call: TRBJ2-2; d_call: NA; cdr3_aa: CASKPPGYTGELFF; cdr3_nt: TGCGCCAGCAAGCCGCCCGGGTACACCGGGGAGCTGTTTTTT
clone_size: once; v_call: TRBV5-6; j_call: TRBJ1-6; d_call: TRBD1; cdr3_aa: CASSHQTGVNSPLHF; cdr3_nt: TGTGCCAGCAGCCATCAGACAGGGGTAAATTCACCCCTCCACTTT
clone_size: NA; v_call: TRBV6-5; j_call: TRBJ2-7; d_call: TRBD2; cdr3_aa: CASSRTSGSSYEQYF; cdr3_nt: TGTGCCAGCAGTCGGACTAGCGGTAGCTCCTACGAGCAGTACTTC
clone_size: NA; v_call: TRBV7-3; j_call: TRBJ2-2; d_call: TRBD2; cdr3_aa: CASMSGTSRTGELFF; cdr3_nt: TGTGCCAGCATGTCCGGGACTAGCCGGACCGGGGAGCTGTTTTTT
clone_size: NA; v_call: TRBV6-5; j_call: TRBJ1-2; d_call: TRBD1; cdr3_aa: CASRPGQDYGYTF; cdr3_nt: TGTGCCAGCAGGCCCGGACAGGACTATGGCTACACCTTC
clone_size: NA; v_call: TRBV19; j_call: TRBJ2-1; d_call: NA; cdr3_aa: CASSRRVGEQFF; cdr3_nt: TGTGCCAGTTCCCGTCGGGTAGGTGAGCAGTTCTTC
clone_size: few; v_call: TRBV5-4; j_call: TRBJ2-1; d_call: NA; cdr3_aa: CASSPNSYNEQFF; cdr3_nt: TGTGCCAGCAGCCCCAACTCCTACAATGAGCAGTTCTTC
clone_size: NA; v_call: TRBV5-1; j_call: TRBJ2-3; d_call: TRBD2; cdr3_aa: CASRASGRDTQYF; cdr3_nt: TGCGCCAGCAGGGCTAGCGGGAGAGATACGCAGTATTTT
clone_size: NA; v_call: TRBV28; j_call: TRBJ2-5; d_call: NA; cdr3_aa: CASSPLAAGRYQETQYF; cdr3_nt: TGTGCCAGCAGTCCTTTGGCGGCGGGGAGGTACCAAGAGACCCAGTACTTC
clone_size: NA; v_call: TRBV4-1; j_call: TRBJ2-5; d_call: TRBD2; cdr3_aa: CASSQGSASGSSHF; cdr3_nt: TGCGCCAGCAGCCAAGGGTCGGCTAGCGGGTCATCCCACTTC
clone_size: NA; v_call: TRBV4-3; j_call: TRBJ2-3; d_call: NA; cdr3_aa: CASSQDSGSTDTQYF; cdr3_nt: TGCGCCAGCAGCCAAGATTCCGGGAGCACAGATACGCAGTATTTT
clone_size: once; v_call: TRBV5-1; j_call: TRBJ1-1; d_call: NA; cdr3_aa: CASSLQGWRETEAFF; cdr3_nt: TGCGCCAGCAGCTTGCAGGGGTGGAGAGAAACTGAAGCTTTCTTT
clone_size: NA; v_call: TRBV5-1; j_call: TRBJ2-6; d_call: NA; cdr3_aa: CASSLGWGAGANVLTF; cdr3_nt: TGCGCCAGCAGCTTGGGTTGGGGGGCTGGGGCCAACGTCCTGACTTTC
clone_size: few; v_call: TRBV6-1; j_call: TRBJ2-1; d_call: TRBD2; cdr3_aa: CASSGGLAGGTEQFF; cdr3_nt: TGTGCCAGCAGTGGCGGACTAGCGGGGGGGACTGAGCAGTTCTTC
clone_size: NA; v_call: TRBV6-1; j_call: TRBJ2-5; d_call: TRBD1; cdr3_aa: CASRVGTGKTQYF; cdr3_nt: TGTGCCAGCAGGGTAGGGACAGGAAAGACCCAGTACTTC